Shown below are 27 T cell receptor beta chains from a single sample sequenced in a study of T cell responses to AZD1222 COVID-19 vaccine. Profiled with immunoSEQ multiplex PCR; TCRdb holds only in-frame clones, not every one. The sample records some 90,000 clones, approximately 88% being singletons. The source material was peripheral blood, sampled on day 0 of AZD1222 vaccination. All receptors come from an adult in good health.

V gene TRBV7-9 combines with J gene TRBJ1-1; the D gene is possibly TRBD1 (6 bases). The germline V and J ends were trimmed by 2 bases and 0 bases, with 13 bases remaining between them. The germline V gene encodes CDR1 SEHNR and CDR2 FQNEAQ (reference sequence). The CDR3 loop spans 16 amino acids. The CDR3 loop is CASSLRQGLMNTEAFF. The CDR3 DNA sequence: TGTGCCAGCAGCTTACGGCAGGGGCTAATGAACACTGAAGCTTTCTTT.

This chain connects TRBV13 to TRBJ1-2, with a possible D match to TRBD1 (6 bases). The CDR3 has 16 residues. Germline-derived CDR1 and CDR2 are PRHDT and FYEKMQ (reference sequence). Between the trimmed V and J ends, which lost 6 bases and 2 bases, there was a span of 19 bases. As DNA, the CDR3 is TGTGCCAGCAGTCGAATTACAGGGAATCTGAACTATGGCTACACCTTC. Translated, it gives CASSRITGNLNYGYTF.

This clone has more than one count but fewer than ten. The chain employs TRBV24-1 and TRBJ2-5; TRBD1 aligns across 9 bases. Germline-derived CDR1 and CDR2 are KGHDR and SFDVKD. The V segment lost 2 bases and the J segment 5 bases; nucleotides outside the gene matches: 8. The CDR3 runs 16 residues. The CDR3, as DNA: TGTGCCACCAGTGATTCAGGGACAGGGAATGAGGAGACCCAGTACTTC. Translated, it gives CATSDSGTGNEETQYF.

The chain carries TRBV21-1 and TRBJ1-5; the table's D gene call, TRBD1, was not cross checked with the DNA. TRBV21-1 is annotated as a pseudogene. This CDR3 comprises 17 residues. The DNA for the CDR3 is TGTGCCAGCAGCGTCCGGGGACAAATTCATAGCAATCAGCCCCAGCATTTT. Amino acid sequence: CASSVRGQIHSNQPQHF.

This rearrangement joins TRBV21-1 to TRBJ2-7. TRBV21-1 is a recognized pseudogene. The CDR3 runs to 19 residues. The CDR3 coding sequence is TGTGCCAGCCGCCACGTACCCTTGTCTCAGCGGGACAGTGCCTACGAGCAGTACTTC. Its translation is CASRHVPLSQRDSAYEQYF.

J is TRBJ2-7 and V is TRBV4-2; a possible D gene is TRBD1 (5 bases). Deletions cut 1 base from V and 3 bases from J, with 13 bases between. This CDR3 has 15 residues. CDR1 and CDR2 (germline): LGHNA, YNFKEQ. The CDR3 sequence: CASSQGVQAFYEQYF. DNA for the CDR3: TGTGCCAGCAGCCAAGGGGTACAGGCCTTCTACGAGCAGTACTTC.

The rearrangement uses TRBV30 and TRBJ1-6; D may be TRBD1 (6 bases). This CDR3 has 14 residues. Germline CDR1 is GTSNPN and CDR2 is SVGIG (reference sequence). Trimming shortened V by 0 bases and J by 10 bases, and 13 bases separated the two germline ends. CDR3 sequence (DNA): TGTGCCTGGAGTGTATTACAGGGAGACTCACCCCTCCACTTT. It specifies CAWSVLQGDSPLHF.

The V and J genes are TRBV29-1 and TRBJ1-2, with a tentative D call TRBD1 (5 bases). Trimming removed 4 bases from V and 4 bases from J, with 13 bases in between. Germline V gene data show CDR1 as SQVTM and CDR2 as ANQGSEA. This CDR3 has 13 residues. DNA of the CDR3: TGCAGCGTTGGCAGGGAAAGGGGCTATGGCTACACCTTC. This codes for CSVGRERGYGYTF.

The V and J genes are TRBV28 and TRBJ1-5; a possible D gene is TRBD1 (6 bases). V was trimmed by 5 bases and J by 0 bases, leaving 20 bases between them. The germline gives CDR1 MDHEN, CDR2 SYDVKM. The CDR3 extends over 18 amino acids. The CDR3 sequence: CASSTIGGSRYSNQPQHF. DNA for the CDR3: TGTGCCAGCAGTACCATTGGGGGCAGCCGGTATAGCAATCAGCCCCAGCATTTT. Supplemented by reference TRBV28 and TRBJ1-5, the full variable domain reads DVKVTQSSRYLVKRTGEKVFLECVQDMDHENMFWYRQDPGLGLRLIYFSYDVKMKEKGDIPEGYSVSREKKERFSLILESASTNQTSMYLCASSTIGGSRYSNQPQHFGDGTRLSIL.

The V and J genes are TRBV4-2 and TRBJ2-7; 9 positions match TRBD1. The germline CDR1 and CDR2 sequences are LGHNA and YNFKEQ. Trimming removed 0 bases from V and 2 bases from J; junction bases left unmatched: 5. The CDR3 is 16 amino acids. CDR3 loop: CASSQETGGMTYEQYF. DNA for the CDR3: TGTGCCAGCAGCCAAGAAACAGGGGGCATGACCTACGAGCAGTACTTC.

The CDR3 protein is CASSVERGDTQYF. CDR3 DNA sequence: TGTGCCAGCAGTGTCGAGAGGGGCGATACGCAGTATTTT. V is TRBV2 and J is TRBJ2-3; D assignment may be TRBD1 or TRBD2 (5 bases each). There are 13 residues in the CDR3. Trimming cost V 4 bases and J 6 bases, with 11 bases left between them. Germline CDR1 SNHLY, CDR2 FYNNEI. The whole variable domain, filled in from reference TRBV2 and TRBJ2-3, reads EPEVTQTPSHQVTQMGQEVILRCVPISNHLYFYWYRQILGQKVEFLVSFYNNEISEKSEIFDDQFSVERPDGSNFTLKIRSTKLEDSAMYFCASSVERGDTQYFGPGTRLTVL.

The genes are TRBV2 and TRBJ2-7; 10 positions agree with TRBD2. V gave up 6 bases and J gave up 7 bases; unmatched junction bases: 9. The CDR3 runs to 14 residues. Germline V gene data show CDR1 as SNHLY and CDR2 as FYNNEI. The CDR3 reads CASRPSGRGGEQYF. CDR3 nucleotides: TGTGCCAGCAGACCTAGCGGGAGAGGTGGAGAGCAGTACTTC.

V is TRBV12-3 or TRBV12-4 and J is TRBJ1-1; perhaps TRBD1 as D (5 bases). This CDR3 spans 12 amino acids. Trimming pared 5 bases from V and 1 base from J, leaving 5 bases between. The CDR3 bases are TGTGCCAGCAGTGGACAGAACACTGAAGCTTTCTTT. Translated, it gives CASSGQNTEAFF.

The V gene is TRBV7-9, the J gene TRBJ2-2, with a possible D match to TRBD1 (6 bases). V was pared by 2 bases and J by 0 bases, with 13 bases between. The CDR3 spans 17 residues. Germline V CDR1 and CDR2: SEHNR, FQNEAQ (reference sequence). CDR3 nucleotides: TGTGCCAGCAGCTTACTCCGGGACACCGCGAACACCGGGGAGCTGTTTTTT. Protein product: CASSLLRDTANTGELFF.

The chain combines TRBV5-6 with TRBJ2-1, with unresolved D. Germline CDR1 and CDR2: SGHDT and YYEEEE. Trimming removed 0 bases from V and 0 bases from J, with 7 bases in between. This CDR3 has 15 residues. The chain's CDR3 is CASSLAGYSYNEQFF. The CDR3 DNA is TGTGCCAGCAGCTTGGCGGGCTACTCCTACAATGAGCAGTTCTTC.

CDR3 residues: CASSLGPQGYYGYTF. CDR3 nucleotides: TGTGCCAGCAGCTTAGGACCCCAGGGATACTATGGCTACACCTTC. The chain employs TRBV11-1 and TRBJ1-2; tentative D call: TRBD1 (5 bases). CDR1 is SGHAT and CDR2 is FQDESV in the germline V gene (reference sequence). There are 15 residues in the CDR3. V was shortened by 1 base and J by 3 bases, with 12 bases between the two germline ends.

V gene TRBV6-5 combines with J gene TRBJ1-6, with a tentative D call TRBD1 (5 bases). Per germline, CDR1 MNHEY and CDR2 SVGAGI. The CDR3 covers 14 residues. V gave up 7 bases and J gave up 0 bases, with 7 bases separating them. The chain's CDR3 is CASKDSSYNSPLHF. The CDR3 DNA reads TGTGCCAGCAAAGACAGCTCCTATAATTCACCCCTCCACTTT.

This rearrangement joins TRBV10-3 to TRBJ1-1; no reliable D call. CDR1 is ENHRY and CDR2 is SYGVKD in the germline V gene. V was trimmed by 4 bases and J by 1 base, leaving 13 bases between them. This CDR3 spans 15 amino acids. CDR3 nucleotides: TGTGCCATCAGTGTGGGTGCAACGGGGAACACTGAAGCTTTCTTT. Translated, it gives CAISVGATGNTEAFF.

The rearrangement joins TRBV3-1 (or the pseudogene TRBV3-2) to TRBJ2-7; tentatively, D is TRBD1 (6 bases). V gave up 0 bases and J gave up 3 bases, with 15 bases separating them. The CDR3 totals 16 residues. Germline CDR1 reads LGHDT; CDR2 reads YNNKEL (reference sequence). The CDR3, as DNA: TGTGCCAGCAGCCAAGATCTTGTACAGGGTAGCTACGAGCAGTACTTC. Protein product: CASSQDLVQGSYEQYF.

CDR3 bases: TGTGCCACCAGTGATCGCCGGGACAGGGGCGGGGATGAGCAGTTCTTC. Translated, it gives CATSDRRDRGGDEQFF. This chain joins TRBV24-1 and TRBJ2-1, with TRBD1 identical over 10 bases. The CDR3 has 16 amino acids. Germline V CDR1 and CDR2: KGHDR, SFDVKD. The V segment lost 3 bases and the J segment 8 bases; nucleotides outside the gene matches: 9.

The chain combines TRBV6-4 with TRBJ2-1; 8 positions agree with TRBD2. Per germline, CDR1 MRHNA and CDR2 SNTAGT. The CDR3 totals 16 residues. The ends lost 3 bases at V and 4 bases at J; junction bases unmatched: 8. The CDR3 sequence: CASSDKAGGGYNEQFF. Here the CDR3 DNA reads TGTGCCAGCAGTGATAAGGCGGGGGGAGGGTACAATGAGCAGTTCTTC.

The J gene is TRBJ1-2, the V gene TRBV27, with a weak D call TRBD1 (5 bases). Germline CDR1 reads MNHEY; CDR2 reads SMNVEV (reference sequence). This CDR3 is built from 13 residues. The ends were cut back, 3 bases at V and 6 bases at J, with 11 bases in the middle. CDR3 DNA sequence: TGTGCCAGCAGTTTGGGCAGGGAGCATGGCTACACCTTC. Translation: CASSLGREHGYTF.

CDR3 region: CASSDYGAGGRLSTDTQYF. As DNA, the CDR3 is TGTGCCAGCAGTGACTACGGCGCAGGGGGCCGTCTTAGCACAGATACGCAGTATTTT. The J gene is TRBJ2-3, the V gene TRBV2; TRBD1 agrees at 8 bases. CDR1 SNHLY and CDR2 FYNNEI come from the germline V gene. CDR3 length: 19 amino acids. V was pared by 3 bases and J by 0 bases, with 14 bases of the junction left unmatched.

J is TRBJ1-5 and V is TRBV7-8; D is unclear. Looked up from germline, CDR1 is SGHVS and CDR2 is FQNEAQ. This CDR3 spans 13 amino acids. The V end was cut by 0 bases, the J end by 8 bases, with 8 bases between. The CDR3 region is CASSLAGREPQHF. The CDR3 region has the DNA TGTGCCAGCAGCTTAGCCGGGCGGGAGCCCCAGCATTTT.

The V and J genes are TRBV27 and TRBJ2-2; 7 nucleotides agree with TRBD1. The V segment lost 6 bases and the J segment 4 bases; nucleotides outside the gene matches: 11. Per the germline V gene, CDR1 is MNHEY and CDR2 is SMNVEV (reference sequence). The CDR3 consists of 16 residues. The CDR3 coding sequence is TGTGCCAGCAGAGGATGGACAGGACGGAGCACCGGGGAGCTGTTTTTT. As protein: CASRGWTGRSTGELFF.

The V and J genes are TRBV2 and TRBJ1-6, with D hard to call. CDR3 length: 13 amino acids. Trimming cost V 5 bases and J 10 bases, with 12 bases left between them. In germline, CDR1 is SNHLY, CDR2 FYNNEI. The CDR3 sequence: CASSLEAGSPLHF. The CDR3 nucleotides read TGTGCCAGCAGTCTGGAGGCTGGGTCACCCCTCCACTTT.

The V and J genes are TRBV10-3 and TRBJ1-1, with 9 bases aligning to TRBD1. Germline CDR1 is ENHRY and CDR2 is SYGVKD. The CDR3 extends over 15 amino acids. Trimming cost V 2 bases and J 5 bases; bases outside gene matches: 6. CDR3 region: CAISEARDRATEAFF. The CDR3 DNA sequence: TGTGCCATCAGTGAGGCCCGGGACAGGGCTACTGAAGCTTTCTTT.